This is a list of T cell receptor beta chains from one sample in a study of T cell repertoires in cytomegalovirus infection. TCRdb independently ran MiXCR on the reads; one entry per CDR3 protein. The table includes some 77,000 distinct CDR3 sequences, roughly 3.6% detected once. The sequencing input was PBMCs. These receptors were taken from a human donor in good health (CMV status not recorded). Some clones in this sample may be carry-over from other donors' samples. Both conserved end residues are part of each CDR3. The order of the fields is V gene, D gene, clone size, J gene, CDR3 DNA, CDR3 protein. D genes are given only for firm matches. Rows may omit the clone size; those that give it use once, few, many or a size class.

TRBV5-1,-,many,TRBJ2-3,TGCGCCAGCAGCTCCGGGACTTTCACAGATACGCAGTATTTT,CASSSGTFTDTQYF
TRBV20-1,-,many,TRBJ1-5,TGCAGTGCTAGAGAGGGGGAGCAGCCCCAGCATTTT,CSAREGEQPQHF
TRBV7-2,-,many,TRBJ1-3,TGTGCCAGCAGCTTCTCCGTGGGCACCTCTGGAAACACCATATATTTT,CASSFSVGTSGNTIYF
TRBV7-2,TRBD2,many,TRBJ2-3,TGTGCCAGCAGCGCGGGACTACCAAGGGCTACGCAGTATTTT,CASSAGLPRATQYF
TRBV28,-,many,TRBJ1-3,TGTGCCAGCAGTTCCCGAAGGGGCACCATATATTTT,CASSSRRGTIYF
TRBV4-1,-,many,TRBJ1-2,TGCGCCAGCAGCCAAGACGTGTCCCGGAGGGGCTACACCTTC,CASSQDVSRRGYTF
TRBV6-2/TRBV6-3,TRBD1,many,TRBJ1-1,TGTGCCAGCAGTTACTCGAGGACAGGGCAGGAGGGAACTGAAGCTTTCTTT,CASSYSRTGQEGTEAFF
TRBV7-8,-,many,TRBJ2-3,TGTGCCAGCAGCTTAGTATGGGCAGGGATTTCCCTTTCTAGCACAGATACGCAGTATTTT,CASSLVWAGISLSSTDTQYF
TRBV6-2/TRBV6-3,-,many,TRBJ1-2,TGTGCCAGCAGACGCCATACGACGGGCTATGGCTACACCTTC,CASRRHTTGYGYTF
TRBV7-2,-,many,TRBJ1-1,TGTGCCAGCAGCTTAGGGACCGAAGGGATCGACACTGAAGCTTTCTTT,CASSLGTEGIDTEAFF
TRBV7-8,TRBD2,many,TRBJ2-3,TGTGCCAGCAGCTCTAGACTAGCGGGGATCACAGATACGCAGTATTTT,CASSSRLAGITDTQYF
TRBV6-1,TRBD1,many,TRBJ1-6,TGTGCCAGCAGTTCGCACCTTGGGACAGCAAATTCACCCCTCCACTTT,CASSSHLGTANSPLHF
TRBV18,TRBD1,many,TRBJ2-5,TGTGCCAGCTCACCGGTATTTACAGGGGTTCGGGAGACCCAGTACTTC,CASSPVFTGVRETQYF
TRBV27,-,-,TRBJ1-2,TGTGCCAGGAGCCCCAGGTGGGGGATTGGCTACACCTTC,CARSPRWGIGYTF
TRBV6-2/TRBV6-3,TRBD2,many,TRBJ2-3,TGTGCCAGCAGTTATGGGGGACTAGCTACAGATACGCAGTATTTT,CASSYGGLATDTQYF
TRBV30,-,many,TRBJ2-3,TGTGCCTGGAGTGTACGCAGGGTGGTAGATACGCAGTATTTT,CAWSVRRVVDTQYF
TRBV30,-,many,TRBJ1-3,TGTGCCTGGAGTGTAATGGTTTTATCTGGAAACACCATATATTTT,CAWSVMVLSGNTIYF
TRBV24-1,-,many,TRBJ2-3,TGTGCCACCAGTGAGCCCACAGGGATTCGGGCAGATACGCAGTATTTT,CATSEPTGIRADTQYF
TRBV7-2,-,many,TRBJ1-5,TGTGCCAGCAGCCTTAGGTCCGGGAGCAATCAGCCCCAGCATTTT,CASSLRSGSNQPQHF
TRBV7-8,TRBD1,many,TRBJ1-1,TGTGCCAGCAGCTTGGACAGGGGAACTGAAGCTTTCTTT,CASSLDRGTEAFF
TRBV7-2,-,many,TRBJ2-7,TGTGCCAGCAGCTTTCGCGGGGACCAATCCTACGAGCAGTACTTC,CASSFRGDQSYEQYF
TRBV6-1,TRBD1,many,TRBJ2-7,TGTGCCAGCGGGTTGTTATCGGGGACAGCCCACTCCTACGAGCAGTACTTC,CASGLLSGTAHSYEQYF
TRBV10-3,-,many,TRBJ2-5,TGTGCCGCCATGGCGGGGACCCAAGAGACCCAGTACTTC,CAAMAGTQETQYF
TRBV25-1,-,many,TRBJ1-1,TGTGCCAGCAGTGGCTCTCGGGGAGAGAACACTGAAGCTTTCTTT,CASSGSRGENTEAFF
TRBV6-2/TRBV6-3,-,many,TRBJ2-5,TGTGCCAGCACCCCTGACAGGGACTTCCAAGAGACCCAGTACTTC,CASTPDRDFQETQYF
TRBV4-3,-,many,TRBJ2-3,TGCGCCAGCAGCCAAGCCTCCGGGACAGATACGCAGTATTTT,CASSQASGTDTQYF
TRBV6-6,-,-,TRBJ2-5,TGTGCCAGCAGTGACAGAGAGACCCAGTACTTC,CASSDRETQYF
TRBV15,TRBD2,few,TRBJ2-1,TGTGCCACCAGCAGGGTCCGTGGGGGGGAGTACAATGAGCAGTTCTTC,CATSRVRGGEYNEQFF
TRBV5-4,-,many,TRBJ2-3,TGTGCCAGCAGCTCCGCTAGCACAGATACGCAGTATTTT,CASSSASTDTQYF
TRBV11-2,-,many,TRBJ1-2,TGTGCCAGCAGCGGGATCAAGGCAGCTAACTATGGCTACACCTTC,CASSGIKAANYGYTF
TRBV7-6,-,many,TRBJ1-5,TGTGCCAGCAGCTTAAGAGGACCAGAGCTTCATCAGCCCCAGCATTTT,CASSLRGPELHQPQHF
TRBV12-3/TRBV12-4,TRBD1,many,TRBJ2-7,TGTGCCAGCAGCCGGGGACAGGGAATGACCTACGAGCAGTACTTC,CASSRGQGMTYEQYF
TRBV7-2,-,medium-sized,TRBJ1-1,TGTGCCAGCAGCTTAGGGGGGGGGTTTGCTTTCTTT,CASSLGGGFAFF
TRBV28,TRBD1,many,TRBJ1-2,TGTGCCAGCAGTTTAAACATACCGGGACAGGGTGATGGCTACACCTTC,CASSLNIPGQGDGYTF
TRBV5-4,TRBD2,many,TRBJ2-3,TGTGCCAGCAGCGACCGGACTAGCGGGGACACAGATACGCAGTATTTT,CASSDRTSGDTDTQYF
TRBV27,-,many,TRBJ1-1,TGTGCCAGCACCGCACGTCGGGGACACCCGAACACTGAAGCTTTCTTT,CASTARRGHPNTEAFF
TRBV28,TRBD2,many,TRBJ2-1,TGTGCCAGCAGGACTCTAGCGGGGGGCTTCCACAATGAGCAGTTCTTC,CASRTLAGGFHNEQFF
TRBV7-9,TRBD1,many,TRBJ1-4,TGTGCCAGCAGCTTCGGAACAGGGGAGGCTGGGAAACTGTTTTTT,CASSFGTGEAGKLFF
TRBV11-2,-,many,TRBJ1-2,TGTGCCAGCAGCTTACGTGGACAGCATAACTATGGCTACACCTTC,CASSLRGQHNYGYTF
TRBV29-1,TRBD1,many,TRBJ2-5,TGCAGCGGGAGACAGGGCCAAGAGACCCAGTACTTC,CSGRQGQETQYF
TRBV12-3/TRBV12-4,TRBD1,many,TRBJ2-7,TGTGCCAGCAGTTCCCTCGATCGGGCAGGGGGCGAGCAGTACTTC,CASSSLDRAGGEQYF
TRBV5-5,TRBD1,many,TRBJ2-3,TGTGTCAGCAGCCCAAGGGACAGAGATACGCAGTATTTT,CVSSPRDRDTQYF
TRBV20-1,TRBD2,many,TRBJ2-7,TGCAGTGCTAGAGGTGGGCGGGGGGGGATCGACGAGCAGTACTTC,CSARGGRGGIDEQYF